This T cell receptor (beta chain) was documented in a study of PD-1 blockade in classical Hodgkin lymphoma. Time point reported: newly diagnosed, previously untreated cHL patient sample. Serving as comparison were PBMCs from newly diagnosed, untreated classical Hodgkin lymphoma, which were sequenced alongside the relapsed/refractory trial patients. Here immunoSEQ multiplex PCR was the method, and the copy in TCRdb shows in-frame clones only, minus some. In the table there are tens of thousands of clones, roughly 90% of which are singletons. V lost 8 bases to trimming and J lost 4 bases; unmatched junction nucleotides: 7. The CDR3 has 13 residues. The germline gives CDR1 MNHEY, CDR2 SMNVEV (reference sequence).

The clonotype comes from a human donor with classical Hodgkin lymphoma. The rearrangement uses TRBV27 and TRBJ1-2, with 7 bases matching TRBD1. The specimen sequenced was peripheral blood mononuclear cells (PBMCs). CDR3 sequence: CASGRTGGYGYTF. The CDR3 DNA is TGTGCCAGCGGTAGGACAGGCGGCTATGGCTACACCTTC.